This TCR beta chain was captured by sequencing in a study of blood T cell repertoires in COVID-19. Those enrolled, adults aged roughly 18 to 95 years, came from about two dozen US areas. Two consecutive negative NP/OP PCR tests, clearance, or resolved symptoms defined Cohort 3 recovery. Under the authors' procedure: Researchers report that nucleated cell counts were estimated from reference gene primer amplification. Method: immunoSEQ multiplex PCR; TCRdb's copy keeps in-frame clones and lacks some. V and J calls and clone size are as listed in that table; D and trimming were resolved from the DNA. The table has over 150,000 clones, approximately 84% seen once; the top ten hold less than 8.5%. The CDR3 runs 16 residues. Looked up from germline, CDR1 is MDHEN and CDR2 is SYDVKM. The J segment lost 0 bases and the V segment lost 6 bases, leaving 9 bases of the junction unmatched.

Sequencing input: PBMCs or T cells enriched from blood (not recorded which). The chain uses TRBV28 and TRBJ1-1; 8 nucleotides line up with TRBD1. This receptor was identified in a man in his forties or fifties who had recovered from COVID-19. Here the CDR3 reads CASSSDRAGVNTEAFF. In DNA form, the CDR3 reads TGTGCCAGCAGCTCGGACAGGGCTGGGGTGAACACTGAAGCTTTCTTT.